This T cell receptor (beta chain) originates from a study of blood T cell repertoires in COVID-19 (TCRdb year 2020). Regarding the research as a whole: Samples from collaborators originated in the United States, Italy and Spain and spanned both the acute and convalescent phases of COVID-19. The material from the prospective study consisted of cDNA or gDNA derived from T cells, B-cell-depleted T cells, or PBMCs. Subjects who had been exposed to COVID-19, were actively infected with it, or had recovered from it provided the deeply sampled blood TCRbeta repertoires that made up the dataset. The repertoires were made available in a free public database intended to serve as a resource for research on the immune response to SARS-CoV-2. The samples were drawn from the first 160 participants of the ongoing ImmuneRACE study and from 1,254 subjects provided by 6 global collaborators. A de-identified subject ID, COVID-19 status, age in years and sex were almost always included in the sample metadata. Where HLA class I and class II types were available, the types were taken from metadata supplied by the sample provider, not from assay-based typing. Results and caveats for the whole study, not just this receptor: The quantity of clinical and demographic metadata differed by source and by participant and was supplied without curation.

Whole blood was collected in K2EDTA tubes by collaborating institutions according to the institutions' own protocols. Collaborator samples were shipped for TCRbeta analysis as frozen whole blood, isolated PBMCs, or DNA extracted from either sample type. The immunoSEQ Assay, a bias-controlled multiplex PCR, was used to amplify TCRbeta CDR3 regions from genomic DNA. Processing in the source paper ran as follows. The number of nucleated cells in each sample was estimated by amplification of reference gene primers within the assay. To quantify the absolute abundance of each unique TCRbeta CDR3 rearrangement, sequence reads were collapsed and filtered. For each sample, productive Simpson clonality was calculated by taking the square root of Simpson's diversity index across productive rearrangements. TCRdb took over this immuneACCESS table, retaining in-frame rearrangements with V and J assigned. Such tables are incomplete; in checked studies, under half of the missing clones stem from an unresolved V gene, and the remainder is unexplained. Clone size and the V and J calls come from that table; the DNA yielded D and trimming. The sample yields under 80,000 clones; about 80% were counted once. Of the sample, approximately 12% falls within the top ten clones.

This clone was seen only once. Its recognized antigen is unknown. Base qualities are not at hand, and no much larger clone is one base apart. The germline V gene (reference sequence) sets CDR1 to LNHNV and CDR2 to YYDKDF. The CDR3 goes from the cysteine to the phenylalanine over 15 residues. Only CDR3 DNA is held: 45 bases, read in frame from base 1. V gives up 0 bases and J gives up 7 bases, and the segment between their germline ends measures 12 bases. The chain is encoded by TRBV15 joined to TRBJ1-4; TRBD1 is perhaps the D gene, given 5 matching bases. This sequence was found in a human donor in a cohort sampled during active COVID-19. Material: peripheral blood. The bases read TGTGCCACCAGCAGAGAAGGGCAGGGAATTGAAAAACTGTTTTTT. It codes for CATSREGQGIEKLFF.